This T cell receptor (beta chain) was recovered during a study of T cells in Graves' hyperthyroidism and ophthalmopathy. Study observations and caveats: A median around six months before onset, the model predicted ophthalmopathy.

Reasons for excluding patients were uncontrolled infection, other autoimmune disease, pregnancy or lactation. Used for diagnoses were clinical symptoms, serum thyroxine and TRAb, thyroid ultrasound and orbital computed tomography. PBMCs came from over 8.5 ml fresh peripheral blood. In this sample, this clonotype turned up a few times. What it recognizes is unknown. Amplification of TCR beta CDR3 regions used RNA as the template. When the TCR CDR3 underwent first-round RT-PCR, the HTBI primer set was used. TCRdb independently ran MiXCR on the multiplex PCR reads; one entry per CDR3 protein. The table includes approximately 530,000 distinct CDR3 sequences, around 15% detected once. The CDR3 extends over 13 amino acids. V was clipped by 0 bases and J by 3 bases, with 5 bases between them. The V gene's germline CDR1 is LGHDT and CDR2 YNNKEL (reference sequence).

Source material: blood. The sequence derives from a woman between 18 and 29 years old with Graves' hyperthyroidism. This rearrangement joins TRBV3-1 to TRBJ1-2; D ambiguous. The CDR3 DNA is TGTGCCAGCAGCCAAGATCTCGACTATGGCTACACCTTC. Residues: CASSQDLDYGYTF.